The clone carrying this T cell receptor beta chain was counted many times. This entry is derived from a study of blood T cell repertoires in COVID-19. The V end lost 3 bases, the J end lost 5 bases, and 11 bases lay between the germline ends. Germline values: CDR1 SGHNT, CDR2 YYREEE (reference sequence). The CDR3 has 13 amino acids. Measured with immunoSEQ multiplex PCR; TCRdb has only the in-frame clones, and not every one. The data hold about 180,000 clones, with 80% to 85% observed a single time. The source is a woman aged 40 to 50 with COVID-19, enrolled during active disease. The chain has TRBV5-4 and TRBJ2-5; perhaps TRBD2 as D (6 bases). The sequenced sample was peripheral blood. The CDR3 DNA reads as TGTGCCAGCAGCTCGGGGGAATGGGAGACCCAGTACTTC. Translating gives CASSSGEWETQYF.